One and the same sample provided the 20 T cell receptor beta chains below, sequenced in a study of blood T cell repertoires in COVID-19. The assay was immunoSEQ multiplex PCR, and TCRdb's table has in-frame clones only and misses some. Of around 65,000 clones in the sample, more than 70% were seen once. Material: peripheral blood. The receptors shown here come from a human donor in a cohort sampled during active COVID-19.

The genes are TRBV5-1 and TRBJ2-7; 11 bases fit TRBD2. The CDR3 is 15 residues long. Germline assignment: CDR1 SGHRS and CDR2 YFSETQ. Unmatched junction bases numbered 4, after V lost 1 base and J lost 4 bases. CDR3 protein: CASSLTGTSGYEQYF. The CDR3, as DNA: TGCGCCAGCAGCTTGACCGGGACTAGCGGTTACGAGCAGTACTTC.

The rearrangement uses TRBV5-4 and TRBJ2-7; 9 bases fit TRBD2. This CDR3 comprises 14 residues. CDR1 is SGHNT and CDR2 is YYREEE in the germline V gene (reference sequence). V dropped 4 bases and J dropped 2; count of bases not matched to a gene: 4. CDR3 sequence (DNA): TGTGCCAGCAGCCGGGGCGGGGGGGCCTACGAGCAGTACTTC. This sequence encodes CASSRGGGAYEQYF.

This rearrangement joins TRBV24-1 to TRBJ1-2, with D maybe TRBD1 (5 bases). Germline V gene data show CDR1 as KGHDR and CDR2 as SFDVKD. Trimming shortened V by 0 bases and J by 7 bases, and 8 bases separated the two germline ends. The CDR3 has 13 amino acids. CDR3 in amino acids: CATSDLGTRGYTF. The CDR3 DNA reads as TGTGCCACCAGTGATTTGGGGACTCGTGGCTACACCTTC.

V is TRBV7-9 and J is TRBJ2-1, with TRBD2 as a possible D gene (6 bases). From germline, CDR1 is SEHNR and CDR2 FQNEAQ (reference sequence). CDR3 length: 15 residues. V lost 4 bases to trimming and J lost 4 bases, with 14 bases between them. The CDR3 reads CASSSQRANYNEQFF. Written as DNA, the CDR3 is TGTGCCAGCAGCTCCCAGCGGGCGAATTACAATGAGCAGTTCTTC.

The V and J genes are TRBV27 and TRBJ1-6; D might be TRBD1 (5 bases). V was cut by 2 bases and J by 1 base, with 15 bases left in between. From germline, CDR1 is MNHEY and CDR2 SMNVEV (reference sequence). CDR3 length: 18 residues. CDR3 sequence reads: CASSLVGGGTSYNSPLHF. Written as DNA, the CDR3 is TGTGCCAGCAGTTTAGTCGGGGGTGGGACGTCCTATAATTCACCCCTCCACTTT.

This clone was seen only a few times. J is TRBJ2-2 and V is TRBV18; 8 bases fit TRBD1. The CDR3 contains 16 residues. The germline gives CDR1 KGHSH, CDR2 LQKENI. V was clipped by 1 base and J by 5 bases; unmatched bases: 6. CDR3 nucleotides: TGTGCCAGCTCACCACTCCCACAGGGGGAGACCGGGGAGCTGTTTTTT. It yields the protein CASSPLPQGETGELFF.

This chain links TRBV9 with TRBJ2-3; tentatively, D is TRBD2 (6 bases). CDR1 is SGDLS and CDR2 is YYNGEE in the germline V gene. V was pared by 3 bases and J by 4 bases, with 9 bases between. This CDR3 spans 13 amino acids. CDR3 residues: CASSDRLADTQYF. The CDR3 DNA reads as TGTGCCAGCAGCGATCGACTAGCAGATACGCAGTATTTT.

This chain links TRBV7-9 with TRBJ2-5; TRBD1 agrees at 8 bases. With V trimmed by 5 bases and J by 2 bases, 1 base remained unmatched. Germline CDR1 and CDR2: SEHNR and FQNEAQ (reference sequence). This CDR3 region has 13 residues. CDR3 sequence reads: CASSGQGQETQYF. DNA of the CDR3: TGTGCCAGCAGCGGACAGGGTCAAGAGACCCAGTACTTC. The full variable domain, rest sourced from reference TRBV7-9 and TRBJ2-5, is DTGVSQNPRHKITKRGQNVTFRCDPISEHNRLYWYRQTLGQGPEFLTYFQNEAQLEKSRLLSDRFSAERPKGSFSTLEIQRTEQGDSAMYLCASSGQGQETQYFGPGTRLLVL.

Points on this clone: Other DNA sequences from this sample encode an identical CDR3 as well. The chain has TRBV28 and TRBJ2-1, with 10 bases aligning to TRBD2. Trimming removed 7 bases from V and 4 bases from J; junction bases left unmatched: 4. CDR1 MDHEN and CDR2 SYDVKM come from the germline V gene. The length of the CDR3 is 14 residues. CDR3 in amino acids: CASILTSGYNEQFF. As DNA, the CDR3 is TGTGCCAGCATTTTGACTAGCGGGTACAATGAGCAGTTCTTC.

This clone was observed a handful of times. The chain recombines TRBV19 with TRBJ2-5; tentative D call: TRBD2 (6 bases). V gave up 4 bases and J gave up 5 bases, with 17 bases separating them. CDR3 length equals 15 residues. Looked up from germline, CDR1 is LNHDA and CDR2 is SQIVND (reference sequence). CDR3 protein: CASSRTGTVTETQYF. CDR3 nucleotide sequence: TGTGCCAGTAGTAGGACCGGGACTGTGACGGAGACCCAGTACTTC.

V gene TRBV2 combines with J gene TRBJ2-1; D possibly corresponds to TRBD2 (5 bases). Trimming took 6 bases from V and 1 from J, leaving 13 bases between them. The CDR3 spans 15 residues. Germline V CDR1 and CDR2: SNHLY, FYNNEI. As DNA, the CDR3 is TGTGCCAGCAGCCAAACTAGAGGATCCTACAATGAGCAGTTCTTC. Its translation: CASSQTRGSYNEQFF.

This chain connects TRBV7-9 to TRBJ2-7, with D perhaps TRBD1 (5 bases). CDR1 is SEHNR, CDR2 FQNEAQ, per germline (reference sequence). This CDR3 spans 14 amino acids. With 5 bases removed from V and 5 bases from J, the gap between germline ends came to 16 bases. The CDR3 DNA follows: TGTGCCAGCAGCGTGCCCGTGCAGGGCCACGAGCAGTACTTC. This translates into CASSVPVQGHEQYF.

V is TRBV7-2 and J is TRBJ1-1; D not resolved. CDR1 is SGHTA, CDR2 FQGNSA, per germline. The CDR3 length is 14 residues. Deletions cut 5 bases from V and 6 bases from J, with 16 bases between. CDR3: CASSLVHGGAEAFF. The CDR3 region has the DNA TGTGCCAGCAGCCTGGTACATGGCGGGGCTGAAGCTTTCTTT.

This clone was observed a few times. The rearrangement links TRBV14 to TRBJ2-3; 13 bases are a match to TRBD2. The germline V gene has CDR1 SGHDN and CDR2 FVKESK. This CDR3 is built from 15 residues. V lost 4 bases and J lost 3; bases outside the gene matches: 1. CDR3 DNA sequence: TGTGCCAGCAGCCTACTAGCGGGGGGGACAGATACGCAGTATTTT. Translating gives CASSLLAGGTDTQYF. Looking up the rest from reference TRBV14 and TRBJ2-3 gives the full variable domain: EAGVTQFPSHSVIEKGQTVTLRCDPISGHDNLYWYRRVMGKEIKFLLHFVKESKQDESGMPNNRFLAERTGGTYSTLKVQPAELEDSGVYFCASSLLAGGTDTQYFGPGTRLTVL.

This clone has a single count. The V and J genes are TRBV10-2 and TRBJ2-3, with no clear D. The CDR3 loop spans 12 amino acids. Germline V gene data show CDR1 as WSHSY and CDR2 as SAAADI. V lost 6 bases and J lost 0, with 4 bases in between. In nucleotides, the CDR3 is TGCGCCAGCAGATCAAGCACAGATACGCAGTATTTT. Residues: CASRSSTDTQYF.

This chain links TRBV6-7 with TRBJ2-3, with 12 bases matching TRBD2. TRBV6-7 is assigned to the ORF class and has an uncertain function. CDR3 length: 18 residues. V lost 5 bases and J lost 1; bases outside the gene matches: 10. The CDR3 region is CASSPLAGGKKGTDTQYF. In nucleotides, the CDR3 is TGTGCCAGCAGTCCTCTAGCGGGAGGGAAGAAAGGCACAGATACGCAGTATTTT.

The V call is TRBV19, the J call TRBJ2-1; 9 nucleotides line up with TRBD2. V was clipped by 1 base and J by 4 bases; unmatched bases: 2. CDR1 is LNHDA and CDR2 is SQIVND in the germline V gene (reference sequence). The CDR3 has 15 amino acids. The CDR3 nucleotides are TGTGCCAGTAGTATAGGCGGGGGGGTGTACAATGAGCAGTTCTTC. It encodes CASSIGGGVYNEQFF.

The chain recombines TRBV28 with TRBJ1-1, with D perhaps TRBD1 (6 bases). Germline values: CDR1 MDHEN, CDR2 SYDVKM. V shed 6 bases and J shed 6 bases, with 17 bases lying between them. There are 14 residues in the CDR3. For the CDR3, the DNA is TGTGCCAGCAGGGTTACAGGGCGGTTCCCTGAAGCTTTCTTT. Its translation is CASRVTGRFPEAFF.

With regard to this clone: Additional DNA sequences in this sample encode the identical CDR3. This chain uses TRBV3-1 (or the pseudogene TRBV3-2) with TRBJ2-6; no clear D gene. The CDR3 runs to 15 residues. The germline CDR1 and CDR2 sequences are LGHDT and YNNKEL (reference sequence). The V gene lost 5 bases and the J gene lost 0 bases, with 8 bases spanning the gap. The CDR3 is CASSSDSSGANVLTF. CDR3 sequence (DNA): TGTGCCAGCAGCTCAGACTCCTCTGGGGCCAACGTCCTGACTTTC.

The V and J genes are TRBV5-6 and TRBJ1-1; the match to TRBD1 covers 11 bases. Per the germline V gene, CDR1 is SGHDT and CDR2 is YYEEEE. The CDR3 has 15 residues. Trimming took 2 bases from V and 8 from J; bases not matched to a gene: 8. Here the CDR3 DNA reads TGTGCCAGCAGCTTCTTGGGACAGGGGGAGAAAGAAGCTTTCTTT. Amino acids: CASSFLGQGEKEAFF.